This T cell receptor (beta chain) was recorded in a study of blood T cell repertoires in COVID-19. Background on the study: Samples of COVID-19 (acute and convalescent) were obtained from the United States, Italy and Spain. PBMCs, B-cell-depleted T cells, or T cells provided the cDNA or gDNA that made up the material.

Trimming cost V 0 bases and J 0 bases, with 9 bases left between them. Germline assignment: CDR1 LGHDT and CDR2 YNNKEL (reference sequence). The CDR3 loop spans 16 amino acids. Patients from Seattle were sampled longitudinally, starting during active infection. As handled by the study authors: Quantification of nucleated cells was approximated via reference gene primer amplification. The assay was immunoSEQ multiplex PCR, and TCRdb's table has in-frame clones only and misses some. The V and J calls and the clone size are those of that table, but D and trimming were determined from the DNA. The sample gives about 160,000 clones, 85% of which show up once; around 5.4% is in the top ten.

Sequencing was carried out using peripheral blood. The V and J genes are TRBV3-1 (or the pseudogene TRBV3-2) and TRBJ1-3; no definite D call. The sequence was collected from a woman in her forties or fifties with COVID-19, enrolled during active disease. In DNA, the CDR3 is TGTGCCAGCAGCCAAGACAGGTTTAGCTCTGGAAACACCATATATTTT. Protein product: CASSQDRFSSGNTIYF.